Below, one TCR beta chain is given with its context. Its target is not known. The CDR3 totals 14 residues. The V and J ends lost 5 bases and 4 bases respectively, with 12 bases between them. Germline CDR1 and CDR2: LNHDA and SQIVND (reference sequence). Preparation of the TCRbeta library involved a method that used unique molecular identifiers. TCRdb re-called the PCR reads with MiXCR, one entry per CDR3 protein. The sample records around 50,000 distinct CDR3 sequences, 52% being singletons. The data were taken from a study of T-cell reconstitution after alpha-beta-depleted transplantation in children. General observations from the study: Alpha-beta T cells present about two months after transplant were reported to originate from several hundred expanded graft clones. At the one-year point after transplant, T-cell counts and TCRbeta diversity were found to come mostly from T cells that had been newly produced.

This chain links TRBV19 with TRBJ2-1; tentatively, D is TRBD1 or TRBD2 (5 bases each). This clonotype originated in a boy in the first two years of life with SCID, due to receive a stem cell transplant. This material consisted of peripheral blood, taken before TCRalphabeta/CD19-depleted stem cell transplant. Written as DNA, the CDR3 is TGTGCCAGTAGTTTAAGGGGCGGGTACAATGAGCAGTTCTTC. Its protein product is CASSLRGGYNEQFF.